A single sample gave rise to the 14 T cell receptor beta chains below, sequenced in a study of cytomegalovirus exposure and HLA in healthy donors. Vbeta (60) and Jbeta (13) primers were used in the PCR. Clones were read by immunoSEQ multiplex PCR, and TCRdb kept only the in-frame ones, dropping some. The table lists approximately 140,000 clones, around 78% of them singletons. The source material was PBMCs. All receptors come from a man aged 35 to 55 in good health and CMV-seropositive.

The rearrangement uses TRBV7-8 and TRBJ2-1; the D gene is possibly TRBD2 (5 bases). CDR3 length: 14 amino acids. V lost 1 base to trimming and J lost 10 bases, with 14 bases between them. The V gene's germline CDR1 is SGHVS and CDR2 FQNEAQ. In DNA form, the CDR3 reads TGTGCCAGCAGCTTAGTGGAGGTGGCCCTAGAGCAGTTCTTC. Encoded protein: CASSLVEVALEQFF.

The V call is TRBV27, the J call TRBJ2-7; 7 bases fit TRBD1. J was trimmed by 3 bases and V by 6 bases; bases with no gene match: 5. Germline V lookup: CDR1 MNHEY, CDR2 SMNVEV (reference sequence). The CDR3 totals 13 residues. The CDR3 DNA reads TGTGCCAGCAGCCCGGACAGGTTCTACGAGCAGTACTTC. It translates to CASSPDRFYEQYF.

The rearrangement links TRBV28 to TRBJ2-1; 10 bases match TRBD1. From germline, CDR1 is MDHEN and CDR2 SYDVKM. V lost 6 bases, J lost 7 bases, and 9 bases stayed unmatched. CDR3 length equals 15 residues. The CDR3 region has the DNA TGTGCCAGCAGCCCGGACAGGGGGTCTAAGAATGAGCAGTTCTTC. As protein: CASSPDRGSKNEQFF.

V and J are TRBV6-6 and TRBJ1-2; TRBD1 might be the D (5 bases). Germline values: CDR1 MNHNY, CDR2 SVGAGI (reference sequence). V was cut by 0 bases and J by 8 bases, with 16 bases left in between. The CDR3 is 15 amino acids. The CDR3 protein is CASSYSDGRVEGYTF. CDR3 bases: TGTGCCAGCAGTTACTCGGATGGCAGGGTCGAGGGCTACACCTTC.

The chain is built from TRBV21-1 and TRBJ2-3; the table gives TRBD1 as D, unverified against the DNA. TRBV21-1 is tagged as a pseudogene. This CDR3 is 16 amino acids long. This CDR3 reads CASSVRQGVGADTQYF. The CDR3 region has the DNA TGTGCCAGCAGCGTCCGACAGGGTGTAGGAGCAGATACGCAGTATTTT.

The chain employs TRBV7-9 and TRBJ1-4, with 8 bases aligning to TRBD1. Germline V gene lookup returns CDR1 SEHNR and CDR2 FQNEAQ (reference sequence). The CDR3 is made up of 15 amino acids. V was pared by 2 bases and J by 3 bases, with 2 bases of the junction left unmatched. As DNA, the CDR3 is TGTGCCAGCAGCTTAAACAGGGGGTCTAATGAAAAACTGTTTTTT. It yields the protein CASSLNRGSNEKLFF.

V gene TRBV6-5 combines with J gene TRBJ2-7; D is unresolved. The V end was cut by 4 bases, the J end by 6 bases, with 13 bases between. Germline CDR1 and CDR2: MNHEY and SVGAGI. CDR3 length: 13 amino acids. The DNA of the CDR3 is TGTGCCAGCAGTTTCGCCCCTTCTACCGAGCAGTACTTC. Protein sequence: CASSFAPSTEQYF.

The CDR3 here is CASILRQGPNEKLFF. CDR3 nucleotide sequence: TGTGCCAGTATCCTCCGACAGGGGCCTAATGAAAAACTGTTTTTT. V gene TRBV19 combines with J gene TRBJ1-4; TRBD1 matches 8 bases. The CDR3 runs to 15 residues. Germline lookup yields CDR1 LNHDA and CDR2 SQIVND (reference sequence). Trimming at V came to 7 bases and at J to 3 bases, leaving 7 bases not matched to a gene.

This clone was seen only a few times. The V gene is TRBV19, the J gene TRBJ2-3; D remains ambiguous. Deletions cut 7 bases from V and 1 base from J, with 12 bases between. Looked up from germline, CDR1 is LNHDA and CDR2 is SQIVND (reference sequence). The CDR3 totals 14 residues. CDR3 residues: CASTIKLGTDTQYF. CDR3 in DNA: TGTGCCAGTACCATCAAGCTAGGCACAGATACGCAGTATTTT. Together with reference TRBV19 and TRBJ2-3, the CDR3 gives the full variable domain: DGGITQSPKYLFRKEGQNVTLSCEQNLNHDAMYWYRQDPGQGLRLIYYSQIVNDFQKGDIAEGYSVSREKKESFPLTVTSAQKNPTAFYLCASTIKLGTDTQYFGPGTRLTVL.

The chain has TRBV30 and TRBJ1-1, with D hard to call. Germline lookup yields CDR1 GTSNPN and CDR2 SVGIG (reference sequence). V was shortened by 1 base and J by 1 base, with 10 bases between the two germline ends. This CDR3 has 14 amino acids. Here the CDR3 reads CAWSATFSNTEAFF. The CDR3 DNA follows: TGTGCCTGGAGTGCGACATTCTCGAACACTGAAGCTTTCTTT.

The CDR3 region has the DNA TGTGCCAGCAGCTTCCCGGGATCGGGACTATTATTCTACGAGCAGTACTTC. It translates to CASSFPGSGLLFYEQYF. The genes are TRBV5-6 and TRBJ2-7; TRBD2 aligns across 7 bases. V gave up 2 bases and J gave up 3 bases; unmatched junction bases: 14. This CDR3 comprises 17 residues. Germline V gives CDR1 SGHDT, CDR2 YYEEEE.

The genes are TRBV29-1 and TRBJ2-5; TRBD2 agrees at 14 bases. The V gene's germline CDR1 is SQVTM and CDR2 ANQGSEA. The length of the CDR3 is 15 residues. Losses at the gene ends were 8 bases for V and 3 bases for J; bases not matched to a gene: 8. CDR3 sequence reads: CSIWGLAGVEETQYF. Written as DNA, the CDR3 is TGCAGCATCTGGGGACTAGCGGGAGTGGAAGAGACCCAGTACTTC. The full variable domain, with the rest looked up from reference TRBV29-1 and TRBJ2-5, is SAVISQKPSRDICQRGTSLTIQCQVDSQVTMMFWYRQQPGQSLTLIATANQGSEATYESGFVIDKFPISRPNLTFSTLTVSNMSPEDSSIYLCSIWGLAGVEETQYFGPGTRLLVL.

This rearrangement joins TRBV7-3 to TRBJ2-3; weak D call: TRBD1 (5 bases). The germline V gene encodes CDR1 SGHTA and CDR2 FQGTGA. Trimming took 0 bases from V and 2 from J, leaving 12 bases between them. This CDR3 is built from 16 residues. The CDR3 nucleotides read TGTGCCAGCAGCTTAACTACAGGCGCCAACACAGATACGCAGTATTTT. This gives the protein CASSLTTGANTDTQYF.

This clone was counted between two and nine times. This chain joins TRBV4-1 and TRBJ2-7; D is perhaps TRBD2 (6 bases). Germline CDR1 reads MGHRA; CDR2 reads YSYEKL. The germline V and J ends were trimmed by 3 bases and 5 bases, with 17 bases remaining between them. CDR3 length: 15 amino acids. The CDR3 nucleotides are TGCGCCAGCAGCCATGAGGGACTGGGTATTGACGAGCAGTACTTC. Residues: CASSHEGLGIDEQYF.